The next 8 T cell receptor beta chains were all read from a single sample in a study of neoadjuvant anti-PD-1 for oral cavity cancer (dated by TCRdb to about 2021). Library generation was performed with the immunoSEQ multiplex PCR assay. Entries here come from immuneACCESS through TCRdb and include only in-frame sequences with V and J called. Some clones fail to appear in such tables; in the studies checked, an unresolved V gene covers under half of the shortfall, and the cause of the remainder is unknown. The sample table lists over 80,000 clones, about 84% of them with a count of one. The top ten constitute approximately 3.4% of the sample. In the paper's terms, the time point label means: before neoadjuvant nivolumab. This specimen consisted of PBMCs, obtained before nivolumab (anti-PD-1) treatment. The receptor source for this set is a person aged 40 to 85 with oral cavity squamous cell carcinoma.

The V gene is TRBV30, the J gene TRBJ1-5; D is perhaps TRBD1 (5 bases). Germline CDR1 reads GTSNPN; CDR2 reads SVGIG (reference sequence). The ends were cut back, 4 bases at V and 7 bases at J, with 14 bases in the middle. The CDR3 has 13 amino acids. CDR3 residues: CAWTYSPGQPQHF. CDR3 bases: TGTGCCTGGACCTACTCCCCAGGGCAGCCCCAGCATTTT.

This clone was counted a few times. This chain uses TRBV29-1 with TRBJ2-7; tentatively, D is TRBD1 or TRBD2 (5 bases each). Germline CDR1 and CDR2: SQVTM and ANQGSEA. Between the trimmed V and J ends, which lost 8 bases and 1 base, there was a span of 12 bases. The CDR3 is made up of 12 amino acids. Here the CDR3 DNA reads TGCAGCTTCCGGGACGGTTCCTACGAGCAGTACTTC. It specifies CSFRDGSYEQYF.

V and J are TRBV20-1 and TRBJ1-2, with D possibly TRBD1 on 6 matching bases. V lost 1 base and J lost 12, with 9 bases in between. CDR3 size: 10 residues. Germline V gene sequence: CDR1 DFQATT, CDR2 SNEGSKA (reference sequence). The CDR3 region is CSARVGGHTF. The CDR3 bases are TGCAGTGCTAGAGTCGGGGGCCACACCTTC.

V usage is TRBV6-5 and J usage is TRBJ1-4; D gene uncertain. The CDR3 has 13 residues. V lost 9 bases, J lost 5 bases, and 13 bases lay in between. Germline CDR1 is MNHEY and CDR2 is SVGAGI. The CDR3, as DNA: TGTGCCAGTGGACCCCATTGGAATGAAAAACTGTTTTTT. It translates to CASGPHWNEKLFF.

This clone occurred once. This chain connects TRBV19 to TRBJ1-2; TRBD1 aligns across 8 bases. J lost 4 bases, V lost 7 bases, and 8 bases had no gene match. Germline CDR1 reads LNHDA; CDR2 reads SQIVND (reference sequence). The CDR3 has 14 amino acids. CDR3 in amino acids: CASTGQGRIYGYTF. The CDR3 region has the DNA TGTGCCAGTACCGGACAGGGAAGGATCTATGGCTACACCTTC.

CDR3 bases: TGTGCCAGCAGCCGGGACATTGGCTACACCTTC. As protein: CASSRDIGYTF. The chain recombines TRBV5-4 with TRBJ1-2, with D possibly TRBD1 on 6 matching bases. This CDR3 has 11 amino acids. Germline CDR1 SGHNT, CDR2 YYREEE (reference sequence). The V end lost 4 bases, the J end lost 7 bases, and 8 bases lay between the germline ends.

This chain joins TRBV30 and TRBJ1-3; tentatively, D is TRBD1 (5 bases). The CDR3 spans 18 residues. Deletions cut 5 bases from V and 0 bases from J, with 23 bases between. Looked up from germline, CDR1 is GTSNPN and CDR2 is SVGIG (reference sequence). This CDR3 is CAWGRDAFFSSSGNTIYF. The CDR3 DNA reads as TGTGCCTGGGGACGGGACGCCTTTTTCTCGTCCTCTGGAAACACCATATATTTT.

The chain uses TRBV6-5 and TRBJ2-1; 7 positions match TRBD2. The V segment lost 0 bases and the J segment 2 bases; nucleotides outside the gene matches: 1. Germline CDR1 and CDR2: MNHEY and SVGAGI. CDR3 size: 15 residues. CDR3 residues: CASSYSGLAYNEQFF. The CDR3 region has the DNA TGTGCCAGCAGTTACTCAGGACTAGCCTACAATGAGCAGTTCTTC.